This TCR beta chain was obtained from a study of vaccination effects on CD4 cells after COVID-19. Study-wide findings and caveats: Clones of infection and vaccine origin contracted markedly late after vaccination.

Ahead of sequencing, the ViraFEST assay grew antigen-specific CD4+ T cells using viral peptide pools. Subsequent to a culture period of approximately 11 days, CD4+ T cells were isolated. Either the BNT162b2 or mRNA-1273 vaccine was given to participants in two doses. The J segment lost 1 base and the V segment lost 4 bases, leaving 4 bases of the junction unmatched. The length of the CDR3 is 14 residues. Germline assignment: CDR1 SGHNT and CDR2 YYREEE (reference sequence). Sequenced by immunoSEQ multiplex PCR; TCRdb stores in-frame clones only, minus some. This sample has roughly 43,000 clones, with about 74% found just once. Comments on this clone: As yet, its antigen is unknown.

The receptor was derived from a human donor who received a COVID-19 vaccine. This specimen was CD4+ T cells from PBMCs cultured with HCoV-OC43 spike peptides, taken after COVID-19 vaccination. Subset reported: HCoV-OC43 spike overlapping peptide pool stimulation. The chain combines TRBV5-4 with TRBJ2-5; TRBD1 agrees at 7 bases. The CDR3 DNA reads as TGTGCCAGCAGCACCAGGGGGTTCCAAGAGACCCAGTACTTC. Translating gives CASSTRGFQETQYF.